The 9 T cell receptor beta chains below come from one sample, sequenced in a study of shared clonotypes between healthy human individuals. Terminally differentiated effector memory CD45RA+ cells were excluded by CCR7 positive selection of CD45RO-negative cells. Clones were read by immunoSEQ multiplex PCR, and TCRdb kept only the in-frame ones, dropping some. The data contain about 2.1 million clones, 90% to 95% of them singletons. The material sequenced was naive CD8+ T cells from PBMCs. All receptors derive from a man aged 18 to 29 in good health. Some clones in this sample may be carry-over from other donors' samples.

The chain is built from TRBV9 and TRBJ2-7; TRBD1 matches 9 bases. Germline CDR1 is SGDLS and CDR2 is YYNGEE. V lost 3 bases and J lost 2; bases outside the gene matches: 9. CDR3 length equals 16 residues. The DNA of the CDR3 is TGTGCCAGCAGCGCACATCCGGGACAGGGCACCTACGAGCAGTACTTC. Translated, it gives CASSAHPGQGTYEQYF.

This chain joins TRBV28 and TRBJ2-2; the D gene is possibly TRBD2 (6 bases). The CDR3 has 16 amino acids. The germline V gene encodes CDR1 MDHEN and CDR2 SYDVKM. V was cut by 5 bases and J by 3 bases, with 16 bases left in between. The CDR3 spells CASSNYFERDTGELFF. The CDR3 DNA sequence: TGTGCCAGCAGTAACTATTTCGAGCGGGACACCGGGGAGCTGTTTTTT. The complete variable domain, with remaining parts taken from reference TRBV28 and TRBJ2-2, reads DVKVTQSSRYLVKRTGEKVFLECVQDMDHENMFWYRQDPGLGLRLIYFSYDVKMKEKGDIPEGYSVSREKKERFSLILESASTNQTSMYLCASSNYFERDTGELFFGEGSRLTVL.

This sequence joins TRBV9 and TRBJ1-4; a possible D gene is TRBD1 (5 bases). Per the germline V gene, CDR1 is SGDLS and CDR2 is YYNGEE. The V and J ends lost 0 bases and 5 bases respectively, with 11 bases between them. CDR3 length equals 15 residues. CDR3 residues: CASSVEGLLNEKLFF. The DNA of the CDR3 is TGTGCCAGCAGCGTAGAGGGACTCCTAAATGAAAAACTGTTTTTT. Supplemented by reference TRBV9 and TRBJ1-4, the full variable domain reads DSGVTQTPKHLITATGQRVTLRCSPRSGDLSVYWYQQSLDQGLQFLIQYYNGEERAKGNILERFSAQQFPDLHSELNLSSLELGDSALYFCASSVEGLLNEKLFFGSGTQLSVL.

Remarks on this clone: Additional DNA sequences in this sample encode the identical CDR3. The chain couples TRBV19 to TRBJ1-1; no reliable D call. V was shortened by 3 bases and J by 1 base, with 6 bases between the two germline ends. Germline CDR1 and CDR2: LNHDA and SQIVND (reference sequence). CDR3 length equals 13 residues. The CDR3: CASSIRGNTEAFF. CDR3 nucleotide sequence: TGTGCCAGTAGTATCCGAGGGAACACTGAAGCTTTCTTT.

J is TRBJ2-5 and V is TRBV9; TRBD2 might be the D (5 bases). V lost 3 bases, J lost 5 bases, and 11 bases lay in between. The length of the CDR3 is 13 residues. Germline V gene lookup returns CDR1 SGDLS and CDR2 YYNGEE. The CDR3: CASSGGLRETQYF. The CDR3 nucleotides read TGTGCCAGCAGCGGCGGACTCCGGGAGACCCAGTACTTC.

The chain carries TRBV4-1 and TRBJ2-1; possible D gene TRBD2, 6 bases. V dropped 0 bases and J dropped 8 bases, with 14 bases sitting between them. This CDR3 contains 15 residues. The germline gives CDR1 MGHRA, CDR2 YSYEKL. The CDR3 reads CASSQDGGVGDEQFF. CDR3 DNA sequence: TGCGCCAGCAGCCAAGATGGCGGGGTTGGTGATGAGCAGTTCTTC.

The CDR3 loop is CASSSWDRDQETQYF. CDR3 sequence (DNA): TGTGCCAGCAGTTCTTGGGACAGAGACCAAGAGACCCAGTACTTC. The V gene is TRBV6-1, the J gene TRBJ2-5; 7 bases align to TRBD1. Trimming cost V 5 bases and J 0 bases; bases outside gene matches: 6. Germline-derived CDR1 and CDR2 are MNHNS and SASEGT. This CDR3 is built from 15 residues.

Points on this clone: Other DNA sequences in this specimen translate into the identical CDR3. This chain uses TRBV5-1 with TRBJ2-1; tentative D call: TRBD2 (6 bases). V shed 1 base and J shed 2 bases, with 10 bases lying between them. Germline V lookup: CDR1 SGHRS, CDR2 YFSETQ. This CDR3 comprises 15 residues. DNA of the CDR3: TGCGCCAGCAGCTTGCCCGGGGGACCCTACAATGAGCAGTTCTTC. Residues: CASSLPGGPYNEQFF. The full variable domain, its missing parts supplied by reference TRBV5-1 and TRBJ2-1, is KAGVTQTPRYLIKTRGQQVTLSCSPISGHRSVSWYQQTPGQGLQFLFEYFSETQRNKGNFPGRFSGRQFSNSRSEMNVSTLELGDSALYLCASSLPGGPYNEQFFGPGTRLTVL.

This clone was seen a few times. The CDR3 loop reads CASSQAVRDRDGYTF. The CDR3 bases are TGCGCCAGCAGCCAAGCCGTCCGGGACAGGGATGGCTACACCTTC. The chain has TRBV4-1 and TRBJ1-2; 9 nucleotides agree with TRBD1. This CDR3 region has 15 residues. The trim removed 1 base at V and 6 bases at J, leaving 6 bases unmatched. In germline, CDR1 is MGHRA, CDR2 YSYEKL.